This TCR beta chain was profiled in a study of identical twins. The authors used template switching to add a universal primer site and gave cDNA unique molecular identifiers. One entry per CDR3 protein, called by TCRdb with MiXCR from the 5' RACE reads. Seen here are 450,000 to 650,000 distinct CDR3 sequences, 7.5% to 10% observed once, and the top ten hold around 3.1%. Whole-study results and caveats: While abundant cord blood beta clonotypes carried fewer insertions, memory repertoires showed no such pattern.

A note on this clonotype: The antigen is undetermined.

Trimming removed 3 bases at V and 7 bases at J, with 32 bases between. From germline, CDR1 is MNHNS and CDR2 SASEGT. This CDR3 has 20 amino acids. These records were also assigned to another study, of yellow fever vaccine responses in identical twins.

The chain combines TRBV6-1 with TRBJ2-3; D ambiguous. Sequencing input: PBMCs. The TCR comes from a woman aged 18 to 35 in good health. The CDR3 loop is CASSERSRLLLPTHPYTQYF. CDR3 in DNA: TGTGCCAGCAGTGAGCGGTCCAGGTTGCTTCTACCGACCCACCCTTATACGCAGTATTTT.